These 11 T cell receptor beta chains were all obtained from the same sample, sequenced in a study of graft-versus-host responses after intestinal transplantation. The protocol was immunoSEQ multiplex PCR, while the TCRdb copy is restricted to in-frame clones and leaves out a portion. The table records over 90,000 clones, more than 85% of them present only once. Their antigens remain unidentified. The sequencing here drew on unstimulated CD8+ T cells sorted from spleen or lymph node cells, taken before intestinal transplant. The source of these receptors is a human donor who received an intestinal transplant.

CDR3 in DNA: TGTGCCAGCAGCTTCGGGCAGTTCTTC. Protein sequence: CASSFGQFF. The chain joins TRBV7-2 to TRBJ2-1, with D unclear. The CDR3 loop spans 9 amino acids. Trimming stripped 3 bases from V and 12 bases from J, with 3 bases between. CDR1 SGHTA and CDR2 FQGNSA come from the germline V gene. The complete variable domain, with remaining parts taken from reference TRBV7-2 and TRBJ2-1, reads GAGVSQSPSNKVTEKGKDVELRCDPISGHTALYWYRQSLGQGLEFLIYFQGNSAPDKSGLPSDRFSAERTGGSVSTLTIQRTQQEDSAVYLCASSFGQFFGPGTRLTVL.

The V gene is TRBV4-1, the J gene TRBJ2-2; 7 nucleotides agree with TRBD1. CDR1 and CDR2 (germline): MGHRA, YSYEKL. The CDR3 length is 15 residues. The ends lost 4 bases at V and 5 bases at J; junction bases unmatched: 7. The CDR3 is CASSLVRQGTGELFF. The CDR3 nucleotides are TGCGCCAGCAGCCTCGTGCGACAGGGAACCGGGGAGCTGTTTTTT.

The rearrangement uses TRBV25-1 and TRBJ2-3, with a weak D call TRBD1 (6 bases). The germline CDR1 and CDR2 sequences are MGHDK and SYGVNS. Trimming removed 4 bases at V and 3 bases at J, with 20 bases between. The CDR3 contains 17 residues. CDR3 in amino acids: CASSGNTGKSLTDTQYF. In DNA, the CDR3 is TGTGCCAGCAGTGGCAATACAGGGAAGTCATTAACAGATACGCAGTATTTT.

The CDR3 reads CASSQYSSGYGYTF. The CDR3, as DNA: TGTGCCAGCAGCCAATATTCTTCGGGCTATGGCTACACCTTC. The chain uses TRBV14 and TRBJ1-2, with no clear D. The CDR3 is 14 residues long. Trimming left V 2 bases short and J 4 bases short, with 11 bases between. Germline V gene sequence: CDR1 SGHDN, CDR2 FVKESK.

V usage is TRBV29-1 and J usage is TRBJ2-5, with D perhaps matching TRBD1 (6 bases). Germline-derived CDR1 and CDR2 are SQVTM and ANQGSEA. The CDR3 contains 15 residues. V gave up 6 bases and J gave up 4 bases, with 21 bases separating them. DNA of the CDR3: TGCAGCGTAGTGGGACATGAGAGGTCCAGAGAGACCCAGTACTTC. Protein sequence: CSVVGHERSRETQYF.

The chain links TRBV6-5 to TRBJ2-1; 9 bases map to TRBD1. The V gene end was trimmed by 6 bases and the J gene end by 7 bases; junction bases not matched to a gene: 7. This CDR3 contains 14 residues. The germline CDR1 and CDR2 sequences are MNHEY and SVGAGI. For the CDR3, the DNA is TGTGCCAGCAGGGGGGACAGGGTGGGTAATGAGCAGTTCTTC. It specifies CASRGDRVGNEQFF.

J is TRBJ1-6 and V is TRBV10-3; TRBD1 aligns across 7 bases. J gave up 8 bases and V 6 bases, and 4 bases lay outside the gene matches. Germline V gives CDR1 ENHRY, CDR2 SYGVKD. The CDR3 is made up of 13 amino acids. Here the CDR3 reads CAIRGTVDSPLHF. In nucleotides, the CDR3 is TGTGCCATCAGGGGGACAGTCGATTCACCCCTCCACTTT.

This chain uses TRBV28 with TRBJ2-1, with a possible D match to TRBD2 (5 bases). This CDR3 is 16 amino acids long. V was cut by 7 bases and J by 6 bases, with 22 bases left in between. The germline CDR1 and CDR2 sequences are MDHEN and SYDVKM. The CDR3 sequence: CASTPQEGLWINEQFF. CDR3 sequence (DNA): TGTGCCAGCACTCCCCAAGAGGGCCTATGGATCAATGAGCAGTTCTTC.

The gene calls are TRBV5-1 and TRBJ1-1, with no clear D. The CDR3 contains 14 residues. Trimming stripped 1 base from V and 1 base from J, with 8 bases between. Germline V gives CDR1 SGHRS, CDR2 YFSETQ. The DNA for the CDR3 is TGCGCCAGCAGCTTGAACGCAGGGAACACTGAAGCTTTCTTT. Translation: CASSLNAGNTEAFF.

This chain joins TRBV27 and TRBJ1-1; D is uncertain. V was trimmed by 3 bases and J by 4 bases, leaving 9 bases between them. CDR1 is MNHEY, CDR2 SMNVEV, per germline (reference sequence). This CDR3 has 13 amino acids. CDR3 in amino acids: CASSFGIGTEAFF. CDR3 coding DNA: TGTGCCAGCAGTTTCGGGATAGGCACTGAAGCTTTCTTT.

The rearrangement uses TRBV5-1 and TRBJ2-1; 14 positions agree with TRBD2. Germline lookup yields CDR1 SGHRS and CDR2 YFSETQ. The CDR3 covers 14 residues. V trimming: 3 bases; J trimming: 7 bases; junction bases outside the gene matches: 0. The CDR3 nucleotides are TGCGCCAGCAGCTGGACTAGCGGGAGGAATGAGCAGTTCTTC. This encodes CASSWTSGRNEQFF.